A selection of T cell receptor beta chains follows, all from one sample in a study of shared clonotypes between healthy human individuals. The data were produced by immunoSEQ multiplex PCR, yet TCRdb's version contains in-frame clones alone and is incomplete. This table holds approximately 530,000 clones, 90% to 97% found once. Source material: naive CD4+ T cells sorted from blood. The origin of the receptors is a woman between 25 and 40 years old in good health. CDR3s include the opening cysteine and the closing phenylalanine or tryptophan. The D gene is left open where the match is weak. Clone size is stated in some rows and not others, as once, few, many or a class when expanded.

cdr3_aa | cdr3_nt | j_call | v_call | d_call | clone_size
CATSGSSRAVSNTGELFF | TGTGCCACCAGCGGATCCTCGAGAGCAGTCTCGAACACCGGGGAGCTGTTTTTT | TRBJ2-2 | TRBV15 | - | -
CASSPHGWNTGELFF | TGTGCCAGCAGCCCTCATGGCTGGAACACCGGGGAGCTGTTTTTT | TRBJ2-2 | TRBV7-8 | - | -
CASSLLVWLADHTGELFF | TGTGCCAGCAGTTTATTAGTATGGCTAGCGGACCACACCGGGGAGCTGTTTTTT | TRBJ2-2 | TRBV28 | TRBD2 | once
CASSREPSGIVEAFF | TGCGCCAGCAGTCGTGAACCTTCTGGAATTGTTGAAGCTTTCTTT | TRBJ1-1 | TRBV10-1 | - | -
CASSVRDYGYTF | TGTGCCAGCTCGGTGAGGGACTATGGCTACACCTTC | TRBJ1-2 | TRBV18 | - | -
CASSLEGLAGGNEQFF | TGTGCCAGCAGCTTAGAGGGACTAGCGGGAGGTAATGAGCAGTTCTTC | TRBJ2-1 | TRBV7-8 | TRBD2 | -
CASRGHASSGANVLTF | TGCGCCAGTCGGGGGCACGCTAGCTCTGGGGCCAACGTCCTGACTTTC | TRBJ2-6 | TRBV5-1 | - | -
CASSQVSGTQFF | TGCGCCAGCAGCCAAGTTAGCGGGACGCAGTTCTTC | TRBJ2-1 | TRBV4-1 | TRBD2 | -
CASSLDYTTYYEQYF | TGTGCCAGCAGCTTAGATTACACGACTTACTACGAGCAGTACTTC | TRBJ2-7 | TRBV11-2 | - | -
CASSIGKGAKNTEAFF | TGTGCCAGTAGTATAGGAAAGGGGGCCAAGAACACTGAAGCTTTCTTT | TRBJ1-1 | TRBV19 | TRBD1 | -
CASSAGTSFGGEQYF | TGTGCCAGCAGCGCCGGGACTAGCTTTGGGGGGGAGCAGTACTTC | TRBJ2-7 | TRBV11-2 | TRBD2 | -
CASSPPSGGTYEQYF | TGTGCCAGCTCACCACCGTCGGGAGGGACGTACGAGCAGTACTTC | TRBJ2-7 | TRBV18 | TRBD2 | -
CSVRGRNVGNEQFF | TGCAGCGTCCGGGGACGAAATGTGGGCAATGAGCAGTTCTTC | TRBJ2-1 | TRBV29-1 | - | -
CATSRYQGGPKYF | TGTGCCACCAGCAGATATCAGGGTGGTCCTAAGTACTTC | TRBJ2-7 | TRBV15 | - | -
CASSPFTGTYEQYF | TGTGCCAGCAGCCCCTTCACAGGGACCTACGAGCAGTACTTC | TRBJ2-7 | TRBV6-5 | - | -
CAFSQGEGFF | TGTGCCTTCTCACAGGGGGAGGGTTTCTTT | TRBJ1-1 | TRBV30 | TRBD1 | -
CASSFSDRGFGNTIYF | TGTGCCAGCAGTTTCTCGGACAGGGGGTTTGGAAACACCATATATTTT | TRBJ1-3 | TRBV28 | TRBD1 | -
CASSYSGTAVETQYF | TGTGCCAGCAGTTACTCGGGGACAGCGGTAGAGACCCAGTACTTC | TRBJ2-5 | TRBV6-5 | TRBD1 | -
CASGAWGAANYGYTF | TGTGCCAGCGGAGCCTGGGGCGCGGCGAACTATGGCTACACCTTC | TRBJ1-2 | TRBV6-1 | - | -
CASTAGPPETQYF | TGTGCCAGCACCGCGGGGCCGCCGGAGACCCAGTACTTC | TRBJ2-5 | TRBV5-6 | - | -
CASSLRGEKLFF | TGTGCCAGCAGCTTACGGGGGGAAAAACTGTTTTTT | TRBJ1-4 | TRBV7-6 | - | -
CASSFPGQAYQPQHF | TGTGCCAGCAGTTTCCCGGGACAGGCCTATCAGCCCCAGCATTTT | TRBJ1-5 | TRBV28 | TRBD1 | -
CASSRSGSRYEQFF | TGTGCCAGCAGCCGTAGCGGGAGTCGGTATGAGCAGTTCTTC | TRBJ2-1 | TRBV7-9 | TRBD2 | -
CASSVVGGVNANYGYTF | TGTGCCAGCAGCGTAGTTGGGGGGGTCAACGCTAACTATGGCTACACCTTC | TRBJ1-2 | TRBV9 | - | -
CASSLALAGAQETQYF | TGTGCCAGCAGCTTGGCGTTAGCAGGAGCACAAGAGACCCAGTACTTC | TRBJ2-5 | TRBV5-4 | - | once
CASSSGIYEQYF | TGTGCCAGCTCATCTGGGATCTACGAGCAGTACTTC | TRBJ2-7 | TRBV18 | - | -
CASSPTSGSFNEQFF | TGTGCCAGCAGCCCAACTAGCGGGAGTTTTAATGAGCAGTTCTTC | TRBJ2-1 | TRBV5-6 | TRBD2 | -
CASSVSFHEQFF | TGCGCCAGCAGTGTAAGCTTTCATGAGCAGTTCTTC | TRBJ2-1 | TRBV10-1 | - | -
CASSESRGRGFWYEQYF | TGTGCCAGCAGTGAATCAAGGGGGCGCGGGTTTTGGTACGAGCAGTACTTC | TRBJ2-7 | TRBV6-1 | TRBD1 | -
CASSPPGTDPEFNYGYTF | TGTGCCAGCAGCCCACCCGGGACCGACCCTGAATTTAACTATGGCTACACCTTC | TRBJ1-2 | TRBV7-9 | - | -
CASSLRGDLARNTQYF | TGTGCCAGCAGCTTGCGAGGGGATCTCGCAAGGAATACGCAGTATTTT | TRBJ2-3 | TRBV5-6 | - | -
CASTSGGDRFLEQYF | TGCGCCAGCACTTCAGGGGGGGATAGGTTTTTGGAGCAGTACTTC | TRBJ2-7 | TRBV5-1 | - | -
CASSFRATSGNEQFF | TGTGCCAGCAGCTTCCGGGCCACTTCGGGCAATGAGCAGTTCTTC | TRBJ2-1 | TRBV11-2 | - | -
CASSTRAGRGSYEQYF | TGTGCCAGCAGCACCCGGGCGGGGAGGGGCTCCTACGAGCAGTACTTC | TRBJ2-7 | TRBV11-2 | TRBD2 | -
CAKEAGQGNYGYTF | TGCGCCAAGGAAGCGGGACAGGGAAACTATGGCTACACCTTC | TRBJ1-2 | TRBV5-1 | TRBD1 | -
CASSHAVTGELFF | TGTGCCAGCAGTCACGCCGTCACCGGGGAGCTGTTTTTT | TRBJ2-2 | TRBV6-1 | - | -
CASTHQAPNTEAFF | TGTGCCAGCACCCATCAGGCCCCGAACACTGAAGCTTTCTTT | TRBJ1-1 | TRBV7-9 | - | -